These 8 T cell receptor beta chains share one sample of origin, sequenced in a study of T-cell memory formation after mild COVID-19. Using its own MiXCR run on the 5' RACE reads, TCRdb lists one record per CDR3 protein. This table has roughly 150,000 distinct CDR3 sequences, roughly 15% appearing once. Sample: PBMCs or a T cell subset sorted from them (not recorded which). Every receptor here comes from an adult woman who had mild COVID-19 (a few samples of this study predate the infection). Cell type and time point are not known.

On this clonotype itself: At one boundary the junction diverges from the germline segment, which might be a read error. V is TRBV11-1 and J is TRBJ2-1, with D tentatively TRBD2 (7 bases). Germline lookup yields CDR1 SGHAT and CDR2 FQDESV (reference sequence). The CDR3 has 12 amino acids. The CDR3 sequence: CASSLGFGGRVF. For the CDR3, the DNA is TGTGCCAGCAGCTTAGGTTTCGGGGGGCGCGTCTTC.

V and J are TRBV7-8 and TRBJ2-7, with 11 bases that match TRBD2. CDR3 length: 17 amino acids. V lost 2 bases to trimming and J lost 4 bases; unmatched junction nucleotides: 10. Germline assignment: CDR1 SGHVS and CDR2 FQNEAQ. The CDR3 is CASSLMASGGFSYEQYF. CDR3 bases: TGTGCCAGCAGCTTAATGGCTAGCGGGGGGTTTTCGTACGAGCAGTACTTC.

This clonotype was seen only a few times. This chain uses TRBV4-3 with TRBJ1-1; unclear D gene. Germline V CDR1 and CDR2: LGHNA, YSLEER. Trimming shortened V by 5 bases and J by 0 bases, and 10 bases separated the two germline ends. This CDR3 comprises 14 residues. CDR3 bases: TGCGCCAGCAGCTTAACAACCCTGAACACTGAAGCTTTCTTT. Protein: CASSLTTLNTEAFF.

The rearrangement joins TRBV15 to TRBJ2-1; 10 bases are a match to TRBD2. V shed 3 bases and J 0 bases; nucleotides not matched to a gene: 8. The CDR3 is 18 amino acids. CDR1 LNHNV and CDR2 YYDKDF come from the germline V gene (reference sequence). CDR3 loop: CATSRVSGLAVSYNEQFF. As DNA, the CDR3 is TGTGCCACCAGCAGGGTTTCCGGACTAGCGGTCTCCTACAATGAGCAGTTCTTC.

The chain employs TRBV7-9 and TRBJ2-1, with D possibly being TRBD2 (6 bases). V lost 5 bases and J lost 2, with 16 bases in between. CDR3 length: 16 residues. Germline V CDR1 and CDR2: SEHNR, FQNEAQ (reference sequence). CDR3 in DNA: TGTGCCAGCAGCCCTCTGCCGGGGGTCCCCTACAATGAGCAGTTCTTC. This translates into CASSPLPGVPYNEQFF.

This clonotype was seen a handful of times. This chain joins TRBV20-1 and TRBJ1-5; 7 bases agree with TRBD1. V shed 5 bases, J shed 11 bases, and the junction held 24 bases outside the gene matches. Germline CDR1 is DFQATT and CDR2 is SNEGSKA (reference sequence). The CDR3 length is 17 residues. CDR3 amino acids: CSARGGRRGSSTSSQHF. The CDR3 DNA reads as TGCAGTGCTCGAGGGGGCAGGAGGGGGTCGTCCACATCATCCCAGCATTTT.

The chain employs TRBV6-6 and TRBJ1-5; D is unclear. V was shortened by 2 bases and J by 2 bases, with 10 bases between the two germline ends. The germline V gene has CDR1 MNHNY and CDR2 SVGAGI (reference sequence). The CDR3 consists of 15 residues. CDR3 in DNA: TGTGCCAGCAGTTACCTGGGGAAGGGCAATCAGCCCCAGCATTTT. Translation: CASSYLGKGNQPQHF.

This chain connects TRBV29-1 to TRBJ2-7; 8 bases are a match to TRBD1. Germline loops: CDR1 SQVTM, CDR2 ANQGSEA. This CDR3 is built from 12 residues. J was trimmed by 4 bases and V by 7 bases; bases with no gene match: 6. The CDR3 protein is CSAGQGSYEQYF. CDR3 nucleotides: TGCAGCGCAGGACAGGGATCATACGAGCAGTACTTC.